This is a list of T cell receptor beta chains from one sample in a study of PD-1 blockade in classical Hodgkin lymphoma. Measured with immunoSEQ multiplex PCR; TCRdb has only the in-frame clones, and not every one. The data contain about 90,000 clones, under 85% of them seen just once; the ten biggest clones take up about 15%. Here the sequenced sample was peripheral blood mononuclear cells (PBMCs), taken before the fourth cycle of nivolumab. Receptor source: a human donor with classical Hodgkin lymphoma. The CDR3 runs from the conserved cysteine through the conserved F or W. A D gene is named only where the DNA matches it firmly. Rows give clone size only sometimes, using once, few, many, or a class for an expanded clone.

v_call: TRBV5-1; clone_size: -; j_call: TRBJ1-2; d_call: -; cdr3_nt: TGCGCCAGCAGCCAAGATCACAGTTATGGCTACACCTTC; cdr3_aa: CASSQDHSYGYTF
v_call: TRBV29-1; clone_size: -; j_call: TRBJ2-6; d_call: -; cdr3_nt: TGCAGCAACCACCCGGAAGTGCGCTCTGGGGCCAACGTCCTGACTTTC; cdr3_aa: CSNHPEVRSGANVLTF
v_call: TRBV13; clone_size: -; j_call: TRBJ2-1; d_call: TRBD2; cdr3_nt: TGTGCCAGCAGCCCGGGACTAGCGGGGGCCTACAATGAGCAGTTCTTC; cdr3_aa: CASSPGLAGAYNEQFF
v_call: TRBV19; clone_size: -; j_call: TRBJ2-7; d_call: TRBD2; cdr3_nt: TGTGCCAGTAGTCAGGGACTAGCGCCTACCTACGAGCAGTACTTC; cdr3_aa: CASSQGLAPTYEQYF
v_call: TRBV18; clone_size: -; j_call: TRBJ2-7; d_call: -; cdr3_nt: TGTGCCAGCTCACCCGGAGAAGCGGTCTCCTACGAGCAGTACTTC; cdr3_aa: CASSPGEAVSYEQYF
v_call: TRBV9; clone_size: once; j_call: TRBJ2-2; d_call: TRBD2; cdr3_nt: TGTGCCAGCAGCGCGACTAGCGGGACGCGGGAGCTGTTTTTT; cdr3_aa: CASSATSGTRELFF
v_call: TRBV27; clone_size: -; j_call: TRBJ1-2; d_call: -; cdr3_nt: TGTGCCAGCAGTTTATCGAGAGGGGGCTATGGCTACACCTTC; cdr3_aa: CASSLSRGGYGYTF
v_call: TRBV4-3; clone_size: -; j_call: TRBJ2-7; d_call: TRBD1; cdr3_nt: TGCGCCAGCAGCCCGGGACAGGGCGGGTACGAGCAGTACTTC; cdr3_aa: CASSPGQGGYEQYF
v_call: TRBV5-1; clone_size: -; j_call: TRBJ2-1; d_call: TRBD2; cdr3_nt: TGCGCCAGCACCTCCCTAGCGGGTATTAACTTAGGCAATGAGCAGTTCTTC; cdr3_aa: CASTSLAGINLGNEQFF
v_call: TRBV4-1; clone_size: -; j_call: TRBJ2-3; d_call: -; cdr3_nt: TGCGCCAGCAGCCATATTAGCACAGATACGCAGTATTTT; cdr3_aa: CASSHISTDTQYF
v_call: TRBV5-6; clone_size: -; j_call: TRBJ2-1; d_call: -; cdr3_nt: TGTGCCAGCACGCCGGGACCGAACAATGAGCAGTTCTTC; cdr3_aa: CASTPGPNNEQFF
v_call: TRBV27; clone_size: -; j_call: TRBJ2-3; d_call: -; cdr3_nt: TGTGCCAGCAGTTTAGCAGTGGGAGTCGGCACAGATACGCAGTATTTT; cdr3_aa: CASSLAVGVGTDTQYF
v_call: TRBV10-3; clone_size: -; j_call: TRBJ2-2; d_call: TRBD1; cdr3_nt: TGTGCCACCTCGGGACAGGGTTCTGCCGGGGAGCTGTTTTTT; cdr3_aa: CATSGQGSAGELFF
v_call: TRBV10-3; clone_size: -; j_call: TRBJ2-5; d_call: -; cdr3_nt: TGTGCCATCAGTAGCGGACAAGAGACCCAGTACTTC; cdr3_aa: CAISSGQETQYF
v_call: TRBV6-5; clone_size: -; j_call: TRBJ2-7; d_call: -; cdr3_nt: TGTGCCAGCAGTTACGAGCTCCAGGGAAACGAGCAGTACTTC; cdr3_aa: CASSYELQGNEQYF
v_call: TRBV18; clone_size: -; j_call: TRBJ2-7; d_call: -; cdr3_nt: TGTGCCAGCTCACCCCTCCAGGGTACCTACGAGCAGTACTTC; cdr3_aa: CASSPLQGTYEQYF
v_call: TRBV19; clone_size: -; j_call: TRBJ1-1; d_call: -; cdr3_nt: TGTGCCAGTAGTATAGTTGGCAGGGCTACGGGGACTGAAGCTTTCTTT; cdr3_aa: CASSIVGRATGTEAFF
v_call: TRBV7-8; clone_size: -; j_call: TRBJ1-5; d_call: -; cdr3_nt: TGTGCCAGCAGCTCAGGGTACAATCAGCCCCAGCATTTT; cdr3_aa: CASSSGYNQPQHF
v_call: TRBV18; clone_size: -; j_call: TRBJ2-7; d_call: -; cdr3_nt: TGTGCCAGCTCACCCCCGGGGGGCGCGGGTGAGCAGTACTTC; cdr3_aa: CASSPPGGAGEQYF
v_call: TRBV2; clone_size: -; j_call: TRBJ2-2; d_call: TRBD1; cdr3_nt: TGTGCCAGCAGTGAGTTGGGACAGTGGGGCACCGGGGAGCTGTTTTTT; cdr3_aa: CASSELGQWGTGELFF
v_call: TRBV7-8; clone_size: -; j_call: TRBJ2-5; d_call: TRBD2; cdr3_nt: TGTGCCAGCAGCCGCGGACTAGCGGGACAAGAGACCCAGTACTTC; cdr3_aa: CASSRGLAGQETQYF
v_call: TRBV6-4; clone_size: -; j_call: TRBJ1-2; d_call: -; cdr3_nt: TGTGCCAGCAGTGACTCGCAGGGCGGGTATGGCTACACCTTC; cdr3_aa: CASSDSQGGYGYTF
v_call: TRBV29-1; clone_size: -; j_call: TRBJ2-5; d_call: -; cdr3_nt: TGCAGCGTTGAGGCCCTGGCAGGGCCTCGGGAGACCCAGTACTTC; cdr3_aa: CSVEALAGPRETQYF
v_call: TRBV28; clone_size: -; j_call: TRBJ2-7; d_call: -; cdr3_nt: TGTGCCAGCAGTGGGCTCCAGGGGTACGAGCAGTACTTC; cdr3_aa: CASSGLQGYEQYF
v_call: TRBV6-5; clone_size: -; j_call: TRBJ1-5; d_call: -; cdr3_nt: TGTGCCAGCAGTTACTCGAGTTCAGCCCGGTGGGGGCCCCAGCATTTT; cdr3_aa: CASSYSSSARWGPQHF
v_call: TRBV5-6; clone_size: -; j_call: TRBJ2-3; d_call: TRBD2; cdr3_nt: TGTGCCAGCAGCTTGGTAGCGGGAGGATACGATACGCAGTATTTT; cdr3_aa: CASSLVAGGYDTQYF
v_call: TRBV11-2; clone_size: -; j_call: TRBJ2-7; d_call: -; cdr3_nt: TGTGCCAGCAGCTATACGGCAGGGGTAGCCTACGAGCAGTACTTC; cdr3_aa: CASSYTAGVAYEQYF
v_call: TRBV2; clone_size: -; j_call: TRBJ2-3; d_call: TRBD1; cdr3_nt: TGTGCCAGCAGTGAAGAAGCCCTGGACAGGGGCACAGATACGCAGTATTTT; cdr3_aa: CASSEEALDRGTDTQYF
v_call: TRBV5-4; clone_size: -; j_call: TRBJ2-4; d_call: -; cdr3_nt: TGTGCCAGCAGCCCTGTAGAGGGGAACATTCAGTACTTC; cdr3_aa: CASSPVEGNIQYF
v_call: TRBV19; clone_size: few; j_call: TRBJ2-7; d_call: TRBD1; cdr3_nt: TGTGCCAGTAGAGCCGCGGGACAGGCGAGATACGAGCAGTACTTC; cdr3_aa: CASRAAGQARYEQYF
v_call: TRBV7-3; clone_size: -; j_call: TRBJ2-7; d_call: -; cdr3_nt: TGTGCCAGCAGCCCCTACACGTCCTGGGAGCAGTACTTC; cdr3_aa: CASSPYTSWEQYF
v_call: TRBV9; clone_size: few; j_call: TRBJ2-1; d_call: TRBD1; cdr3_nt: TGTGCCAGCAGCCGACAGGGTCAGCGGGAGCAGTTCTTC; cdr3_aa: CASSRQGQREQFF
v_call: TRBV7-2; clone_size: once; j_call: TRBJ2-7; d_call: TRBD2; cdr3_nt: TGTGCCAGCAGCTTATCGAGCGGGACCTACGAGCAGTACTTC; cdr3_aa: CASSLSSGTYEQYF
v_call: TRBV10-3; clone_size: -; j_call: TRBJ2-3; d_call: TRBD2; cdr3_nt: TGTGCCATCAGCCCGTCTTTTATAGCGGGAGGGGGCGATACGCAGTATTTT; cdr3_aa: CAISPSFIAGGGDTQYF
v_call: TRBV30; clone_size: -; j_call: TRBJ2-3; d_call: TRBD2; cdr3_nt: TGTGCCTGGAGTGTCAAGCGGGGGGGGTTTAGCACAGATACGCAGTATTTT; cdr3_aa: CAWSVKRGGFSTDTQYF
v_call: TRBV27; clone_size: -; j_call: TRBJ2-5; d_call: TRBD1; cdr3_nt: TGTGCCAGCAGTTCCAGCTTTACAGGGGTGCAGACCCAGTACTTC; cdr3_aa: CASSSSFTGVQTQYF
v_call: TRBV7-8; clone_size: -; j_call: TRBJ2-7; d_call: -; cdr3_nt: TGTGCCAGCAGCATAACTAGCACCAGCCCCACCTACGAGCAGTACTTC; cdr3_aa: CASSITSTSPTYEQYF
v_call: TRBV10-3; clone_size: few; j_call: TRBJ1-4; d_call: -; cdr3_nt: TGTGCCACCGAAGCGGGGGAGGATGAAAAACTGTTTTTT; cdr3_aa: CATEAGEDEKLFF
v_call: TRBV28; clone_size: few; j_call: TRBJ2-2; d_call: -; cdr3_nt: TGTGCCAGCAGTTTAGTCCCCACCGGGGAGCTGTTTTTT; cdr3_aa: CASSLVPTGELFF
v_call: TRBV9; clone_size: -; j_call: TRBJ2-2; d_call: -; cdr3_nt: TGTGCCAGCAGCGTAAACAGGAACACCGGGGAGCTGTTTTTT; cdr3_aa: CASSVNRNTGELFF
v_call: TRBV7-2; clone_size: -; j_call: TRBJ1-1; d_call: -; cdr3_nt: TGTGCCAGCAGCCCCAAGGAGTGGGAGGCTGAAGCTTTCTTT; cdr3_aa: CASSPKEWEAEAFF
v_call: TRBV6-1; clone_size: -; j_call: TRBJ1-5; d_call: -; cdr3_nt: TGTGCCAGCAGAAGACAGATCAATCAGCCCCAGCATTTT; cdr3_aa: CASRRQINQPQHF
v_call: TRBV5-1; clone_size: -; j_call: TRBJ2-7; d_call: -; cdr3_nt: TGCGCCAGCAGCTTGGGTCCCACGCAGGGAACCTACGAGCAGTACTTC; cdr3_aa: CASSLGPTQGTYEQYF
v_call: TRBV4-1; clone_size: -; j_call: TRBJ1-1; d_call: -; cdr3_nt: TGCGCCAGCAGCCAAGTAGGCGGGCAGATCAGTAACACTGAAGCTTTCTTT; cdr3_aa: CASSQVGGQISNTEAFF
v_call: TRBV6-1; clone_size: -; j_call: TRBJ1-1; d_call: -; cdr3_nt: TGTGCCAGCAAAGTCACACCTCTACTGAACACTGAAGCTTTCTTT; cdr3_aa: CASKVTPLLNTEAFF
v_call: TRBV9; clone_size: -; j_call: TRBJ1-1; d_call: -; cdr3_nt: TGTGCCAGCAGCGTAGCTGGCGCCTGGGGCACTGAAGCTTTCTTT; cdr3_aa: CASSVAGAWGTEAFF
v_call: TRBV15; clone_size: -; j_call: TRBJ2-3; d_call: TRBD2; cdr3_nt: TGTGCCACCAGCATTCGTAGCGGGGCGGATACGCAGTATTTT; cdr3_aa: CATSIRSGADTQYF
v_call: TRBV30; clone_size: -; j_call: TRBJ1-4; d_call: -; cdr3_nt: TGTGCCTGGACTAACTCCCCCGCGGGGGAAAAACTGTTTTTT; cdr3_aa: CAWTNSPAGEKLFF
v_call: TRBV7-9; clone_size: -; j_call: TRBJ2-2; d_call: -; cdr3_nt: TGTGCCAGCAGCTTAGGCGAGGCGGCAGTCGATAACACCGGGGAGCTGTTTTTT; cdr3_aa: CASSLGEAAVDNTGELFF
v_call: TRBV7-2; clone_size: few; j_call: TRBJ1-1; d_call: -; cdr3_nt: TGTGCCAGCAGCTCAAGGGGGTCTGGATTTATGAACACTGAAGCTTTCTTT; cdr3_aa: CASSSRGSGFMNTEAFF
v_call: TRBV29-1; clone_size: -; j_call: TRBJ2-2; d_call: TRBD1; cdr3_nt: TGCAGCCAGGGGGCGGGAATGACCACCGGGGAGCTGTTTTTT; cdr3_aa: CSQGAGMTTGELFF
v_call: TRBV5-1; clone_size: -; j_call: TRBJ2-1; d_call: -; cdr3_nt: TGCGCCAGCAGCTTGTCGACCGGGGACCCCAATGAGCAGTTCTTC; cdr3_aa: CASSLSTGDPNEQFF
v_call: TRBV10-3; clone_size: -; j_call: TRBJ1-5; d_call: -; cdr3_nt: TGTGCCATCAGTCCGGACCTCAATCAGCCCCAGCATTTT; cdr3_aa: CAISPDLNQPQHF
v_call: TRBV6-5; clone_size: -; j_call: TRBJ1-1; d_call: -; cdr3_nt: TGTGCCAGCAGTTCGCAGGGTTCAACTGAAGCTTTCTTT; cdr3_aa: CASSSQGSTEAFF
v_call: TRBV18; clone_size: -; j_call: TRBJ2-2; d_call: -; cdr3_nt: TGTGCCAGCTCAAACACCGGGGAGCTGTTTTTT; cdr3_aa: CASSNTGELFF
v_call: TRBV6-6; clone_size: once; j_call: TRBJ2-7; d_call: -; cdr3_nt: TGTGCCAGCAGGCCCGCGCCTCAACTGGGGCAGCAGTACTTC; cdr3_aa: CASRPAPQLGQQYF
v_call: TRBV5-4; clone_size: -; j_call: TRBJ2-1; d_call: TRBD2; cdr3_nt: TGTGCCAGCTCTCGGGAGGGCCATGTTGAGCAGTTCTTC; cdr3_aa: CASSREGHVEQFF